This paragraph reports one T cell receptor beta chain. Its target antigen remains unknown. The sample holds no much larger clone one base away, and base qualities are not on file. This specimen's time point label, per the study, means: week 3, after first cycle of checkpoint inhibitor. Blood samples were collected before treatment (T0) and at week 3 (W3), after the first cycle of checkpoint blockade. Except for a couple of patients with rapid clinical progression, response was assessed 12 weeks after the first infusion by RECIST 1.1; disease control meant complete response, partial response or stable disease. Patients were excluded for prior systemic cancer treatment, concomitant immunosuppressant therapy or synchronous other active malignancies. Sorted CD8+ memory and naive T cell subsets were sequenced at T0 and W3 from six patients, three progressing and three with disease control. PBMC were isolated from blood with Lymphoprep and SepMate tubes, followed by red cell lysis. QIAamp DNA Blood Mini kits were used to extract DNA from both PBMC and sorted T cell subsets. CD8+ T cell subsets were sorted live on a FACSAria III cytometer and then frozen prior to DNA extraction. Fresh PBMC for flow cytometry were held at 4°C in PBS with roughly 2.2% fetal bovine serum and analyzed within 25 hours.

From the cysteine up to the phenylalanine, the CDR3 has a length of 15 residues. Just CDR3 DNA is preserved here, 45 bases in frame from base 1. According to the germline V gene (reference sequence), CDR1 reads LNHDA and CDR2 reads SQIVND. The junction carries 7 bases between V and J, which are trimmed by 1 base and 0 bases respectively. The source of the sample is a study of blood T cell dynamics during melanoma immunotherapy (dated by TCRdb to the early 2020s). General notes on the study: All patients had metastatic melanoma and were given first-line pembrolizumab or nivolumab plus ipilimumab as standard of care in the United Kingdom. The training cohort was made up of consecutive patients, while a further independent group of patients from the same centre was pooled to form an external validation set. To identify early correlates of response, the study profiled peripheral T cell receptor repertoires in patients with metastatic melanoma before and after one cycle of checkpoint inhibitor therapy. The full study reports these points: Among sorted CD8+ subsets, TIE cells showed the highest similarity to cfDNA CDR3 sequences and the highest clonality, suggesting active turnover with convergence on dominant clones. The study was unable to establish whether the T cell clones driving the repertoire changes were melanoma-specific or instead reflected general immune activation. The relatively small sample size was recognized as a factor that could limit how well the results generalize.

The entire DNA extracted from each sorted CD8+ T cell subset was loaded into the assay. Following the manufacturer instructions, the immunoSEQ TCRb Assay kit was used to amplify TCR beta CDR3 sequences from genomic DNA. The KAPA Library Quantification Kit for Illumina platforms was used to quantify pooled libraries by qPCR. Pooled libraries were sequenced on an Illumina NextSeq 500, clustered at roughly 0.6-1.1 pM. Regarding the original processing steps: TCR data were analyzed with immunoSEQ ANALYZER and the R LymphoSeq package. A rearrangement efficiency score was calculated as productive divided by the sum of productive and non-productive CDR3 sequences. Clonality was measured with the Gini coefficient and diversity with the Renyi index at alpha=1, and both measures were compared pairwise between timepoints within each patient. In LymphoSeq, clonal relatedness was computed using an edit distance of 3, and repertoire similarity was computed using the Bhattacharyya coefficient. Linear discriminant analysis on week-3 changes in clonality and diversity was built with the R MASS and caret packages to classify response. TCRdb took over this immuneACCESS table, retaining in-frame rearrangements with V and J assigned. Such tables are incomplete; in checked studies, under half of the missing clones stem from an unresolved V gene, and the remainder is unexplained. That table furnishes V, J and clone size, whereas the DNA furnished D and trimming. For this sample the table gives more than 10,000 clones, of which about 90% were detected only once. The top ten constitute less than 0.2% of the sample.

Recombination connected TRBV19 to TRBJ2-1; the D gene remains uncertain. The material was effector memory CD8+ T cells from blood, obtained from a patient treated with checkpoint blockade. The TCR comes from a human donor with melanoma. The nucleotide sequence is TGTGCCAGTAGTATAGCCCTTATCTCCTACAATGAGCAGTTCTTC. The translation is CASSIALISYNEQFF.